The TCR beta chain described here comes from a study of T cells after somatic rescue of genetic block. TCRdb keeps only in-frame clones here, not all; method: immunoSEQ multiplex PCR. This sample carries under 150,000 clones, 75% to 95% of them seen once, and the ten largest clones take approximately 1.3%. There are 11 residues in the CDR3. Deletions cut 3 bases from V and 4 bases from J, with 4 bases between. Germline V gene sequence: CDR1 MDHEN, CDR2 SYDVKM. The clonotype comes from a woman between 18 and 29 years old. V and J are TRBV28 and TRBJ2-7, with D unclear. The sample was peripheral blood mononuclear cells (PBMCs). In DNA form, the CDR3 reads TGTGCCAGCAGTTTGCAGTACGAGCAGTACTTC. Its translation: CASSLQYEQYF.